The entry that follows covers one TCR beta chain sequence. No antigen is known for it. This entry is derived from a study of T cell responses to AZD1222 COVID-19 vaccine. Points from the study as a whole: Clonal diversity may have been underestimated, and the donors were mostly white British, with more females than males. Repertoires were obtained solely post-peak T cell response. Nearly half of spike-specific TCRs reportedly go after variant regions that carry no mutations.

The CDR3 sequence is 14 residues long. Germline loops: CDR1 PRHDT, CDR2 FYEKMQ (reference sequence). The junction had 7 bases not matched to a gene; V was cut back by 3 bases and J by 6 bases. Method: immunoSEQ multiplex PCR; TCRdb's copy keeps in-frame clones and lacks some. The sample yields fewer than 110,000 clones, about nine tenths seen once. This TCR derives from an adult in good health. Sequencing was performed on peripheral blood, taken on day 0 of AZD1222 vaccination. The rearrangement links TRBV13 to TRBJ1-2; TRBD1 matches at 7 bases. The CDR3 is CASSFGQAGDGYTF. As DNA, the CDR3 is TGTGCCAGCAGCTTTGGACAGGCCGGGGATGGCTACACCTTC.